This T cell receptor (beta chain) came from a study of T cell responses to AZD1222 COVID-19 vaccine. As to this clone: Its specificity is not known.

The CDR3 has 13 residues. Trimming removed 7 bases at V and 3 bases at J, with 13 bases between. The germline V gene has CDR1 SGHKS and CDR2 YYEKEE (reference sequence). Generated by immunoSEQ multiplex PCR, the TCRdb table keeps only in-frame clones and is missing some. The sample has roughly 70,000 clones; roughly nine tenths are singletons. General observations from the study: CD4 TCRs linked to vaccination spanned spike, dominating at 160-218 and 743-854. Receipt of two AZD1222 doses was followed by a rise in Spike-specific TCR breadth and depth. White British donors predominated, females outnumbered males, and clonal diversity was possibly underestimated.

Material: peripheral blood, obtained on day 0 of AZD1222 vaccination. The TCR originated in an adult in good health. This chain uses TRBV5-5 with TRBJ1-1, with D perhaps TRBD1 (5 bases). In DNA, the CDR3 is TGTGCCAGCCGAGGGGAGGGTCACACTGAAGCTTTCTTT. Translation gives CASRGEGHTEAFF.